The rows below give T cell receptor beta chains drawn from one sample of a study of read filtering for tumor transcriptome and immune sequencing. MiXCR, run by TCRdb on the reads, gives a single entry per CDR3 protein. The sample contains about 61,000 distinct CDR3 sequences, roughly 19% of which appear only once. Sequenced material: a population of CD138-negative cells sorted from bone marrow. The receptors originated from a donor at least 40 years old with multiple myeloma. CDR3s include the opening cysteine and the closing phenylalanine or tryptophan. The D gene is left open where the match is weak. Only part of the rows carry a size: once, few, many, or a class if the clone is expanded.

DNA: TGTGCCAGCTCACCACAGCGGGAGGCAGATACGCAGTATTTT
CDR3: CASSPQREADTQYF
size: many
D: TRBD2
V: TRBV18
J: TRBJ2-3

DNA: TGTGCCAGCGGACAAGGGAGGACTGAAGCTTTCTTT
CDR3: CASGQGRTEAFF
size: few
D: -
V: TRBV28
J: TRBJ1-1

DNA: TGTGCCAGCAGCTTAATAGGGAGCTACGAGCAGTACTTC
CDR3: CASSLIGSYEQYF
size: -
D: -
V: TRBV5-4
J: TRBJ2-7

DNA: TGTGCCAGCAGCCCCCGGGACACCATTCCTAATGGCTACACCTTC
CDR3: CASSPRDTIPNGYTF
size: many
D: -
V: TRBV12-3/TRBV12-4
J: TRBJ1-2

DNA: TGTGCCAGCAGCAAAGGACTAGCGGGGCTGGAGACCCAGTACTTC
CDR3: CASSKGLAGLETQYF
size: few
D: TRBD2
V: TRBV11-3
J: TRBJ2-5

DNA: TGCGCCAGCAGCCCCCCCCGGGGGGAGACCTACAATGAGCAGTTCTTC
CDR3: CASSPPRGETYNEQFF
size: many
D: TRBD2
V: TRBV4-1
J: TRBJ2-1

DNA: TGCGCCAGCAGCTTGGGGCACCTGAACTCCTACGAGCAGTACTTC
CDR3: CASSLGHLNSYEQYF
size: many
D: -
V: TRBV5-1
J: TRBJ2-7

DNA: TGTGCCAGCAGCCTGGGCCGTACACCCTACGAGCAGTACTTC
CDR3: CASSLGRTPYEQYF
size: many
D: -
V: TRBV11-2
J: TRBJ2-7

DNA: TGCAGCGTGGGAAACAGGGACGGGGAGCTGTTTTTT
CDR3: CSVGNRDGELFF
size: many
D: -
V: TRBV29-1
J: TRBJ2-2

DNA: TGTGCCAGCAGCCAACAACAGGGGGACACCGGGGAGCTGTTTTTT
CDR3: CASSQQQGDTGELFF
size: once
D: TRBD1
V: TRBV14
J: TRBJ2-2

DNA: TGCGCCAGCAGACCACCGGGACAAGTCTCCACCGGGGAGCTGTTTTTT
CDR3: CASRPPGQVSTGELFF
size: many
D: -
V: TRBV5-1
J: TRBJ2-2

DNA: TGCAGTGCTAGCGGACTAGCGGGGCAAAGCGAGCAGTACTTC
CDR3: CSASGLAGQSEQYF
size: many
D: TRBD2
V: TRBV20-1
J: TRBJ2-7

DNA: TGTGCCAGCAGGGCCCCCTTCAACAGGGCTGAAGCTTTCTTT
CDR3: CASRAPFNRAEAFF
size: many
D: -
V: TRBV28
J: TRBJ1-1

DNA: TGTGCCAGCACCCCCTCCGGAGGGGGGGCGGTCATAGAGACCCAGTACTTC
CDR3: CASTPSGGGAVIETQYF
size: many
D: -
V: TRBV5-5
J: TRBJ2-5

DNA: TGTGCCAGCAGCCCTTCTCGGGGGGACGGCCTCCGAGAGCAGTACTTC
CDR3: CASSPSRGDGLREQYF
size: many
D: TRBD2
V: TRBV28
J: TRBJ2-7

DNA: TGTGCCAGCAGCTTAGGAGGGGGCGCCACCGGGGAGCTGTTTTTT
CDR3: CASSLGGGATGELFF
size: many
D: TRBD1
V: TRBV11-3
J: TRBJ2-2

DNA: TGCGGTGCTAGAGGTGGGACAGGCTCCTACGAGCAGTACTTC
CDR3: CGARGGTGSYEQYF
size: -
D: TRBD1
V: TRBV20-1
J: TRBJ2-7

DNA: TGCAGTGCTGCGACTAGCGGAACCTACAATGAGCAGTTCTTC
CDR3: CSAATSGTYNEQFF
size: many
D: TRBD2
V: TRBV20-1
J: TRBJ2-1

DNA: TGTGCCAGCAGAAAAACAGGGAACACTGAAGCTTTCTTT
CDR3: CASRKTGNTEAFF
size: many
D: -
V: TRBV7-9
J: TRBJ1-1

DNA: TGTGCCAGCAGCCCGCAGACCCCGGGGGCTACTTTTAGGGATACGCAGTATTTT
CDR3: CASSPQTPGATFRDTQYF
size: many
D: -
V: TRBV9
J: TRBJ2-3

DNA: TGTGCCAGCAGTGATGTCGGACAGGGTAATGAAAAACTGTTTTTT
CDR3: CASSDVGQGNEKLFF
size: few
D: TRBD1
V: TRBV25-1
J: TRBJ1-4

DNA: TGCGCCAGCAGCTTGGACAGGGGCTATGAGCAGTTCTTC
CDR3: CASSLDRGYEQFF
size: many
D: TRBD1
V: TRBV5-1
J: TRBJ2-1

DNA: TGTGCCAGCAGCAAACAGCGGGACTACTTTGAAGAGACCCAGTACTTC
CDR3: CASSKQRDYFEETQYF
size: few
D: -
V: TRBV21-1
J: TRBJ2-5

DNA: TGTGCCAGCAGCCCCTCCACAGGGGTGAACATTCAGTACTTC
CDR3: CASSPSTGVNIQYF
size: many
D: TRBD1
V: TRBV3-1
J: TRBJ2-4

DNA: TGCAGCGTTGTGGTGAGGGAGGGCACAGATACGCAGTATTTT
CDR3: CSVVVREGTDTQYF
size: -
D: -
V: TRBV29-1
J: TRBJ2-3

DNA: TGTGCCAGCAGCCCATGGCTAGATATTATCACAGATACGCAGTATTTT
CDR3: CASSPWLDIITDTQYF
size: few
D: -
V: TRBV7-9
J: TRBJ2-3

DNA: TGTGCCAGCAGGGGTTTGAGAAACAGTCCAGAGACCCAGTACTTC
CDR3: CASRGLRNSPETQYF
size: many
D: -
V: TRBV27
J: TRBJ2-5

DNA: TGCAGCGTTGAACTAACGGCGGTGACCCAGTACTTC
CDR3: CSVELTAVTQYF
size: many
D: -
V: TRBV29-1
J: TRBJ2-5

DNA: TGTGACAGCTCACCAAGCAGTACCTTCCAAGCAGACACCTTC
CDR3: CDSSPSSTFQADTF
size: -
D: -
V: TRBV18
J: TRBJ1-2

DNA: TGCGCCAGCAGCCAAGTCGCCACAGCATCTGGGGCCAACGTCCTGACTTTC
CDR3: CASSQVATASGANVLTF
size: many
D: -
V: TRBV4-1
J: TRBJ2-6

DNA: TGCAGTGCTGGACCACCTAGCGGGAGAGACATTCAGTACTTC
CDR3: CSAGPPSGRDIQYF
size: few
D: TRBD2
V: TRBV20-1
J: TRBJ2-4

DNA: TGTGCCAGCAGGACTAGCGGTTACAATGAGCAGTTCTTC
CDR3: CASRTSGYNEQFF
size: many
D: TRBD2
V: TRBV2
J: TRBJ2-1

DNA: TGCGCCAGCGGCGAGGGGGCTAGCGGGGTCTACAATGAGCAGTTCTTC
CDR3: CASGEGASGVYNEQFF
size: -
D: TRBD2
V: TRBV9
J: TRBJ2-1

DNA: TGCAGTGCTCTCTTCCCCGGGGAGCAGTACTTC
CDR3: CSALFPGEQYF
size: many
D: -
V: TRBV20-1
J: TRBJ2-7

DNA: TGTGCCACCAGTGATTTGACTAGCGGGAGGATTAGTGAGCAGTTCTTC
CDR3: CATSDLTSGRISEQFF
size: many
D: TRBD2
V: TRBV24-1
J: TRBJ2-1